This T cell receptor beta chain was sequenced during a study of shared clonotypes between healthy human individuals. The CDR3 is 13 amino acids. Germline CDR1 SQVTM, CDR2 ANQGSEA. Overall study findings and caveats: Only blood samples were collected, and tissue repertoires likely differ.

This clone was detected only once. Antigen specificity is unknown. The naive CD8 fraction comprised CD45RO-negative cells positively selected for CCR7 and excluded terminally differentiated effector memory CD45RA+ cells. Generated by immunoSEQ multiplex PCR, the TCRdb table keeps only in-frame clones and is missing some. Among about 2.1 million clones listed, 85% to 95% were seen once. V and J are TRBV29-1 and TRBJ2-2, with D maybe TRBD2 (5 bases). This TCR derives from a man between 18 and 35 years old in good health. Some clones in this sample may be carry-over from other donors' samples. The material sequenced was naive CD8+ T cells from PBMCs. The CDR3 region has the DNA TGCGGGGTGGCGGGCGCGAACACCGGGGAGCTGTTTTTT. Translated, it gives CGVAGANTGELFF.